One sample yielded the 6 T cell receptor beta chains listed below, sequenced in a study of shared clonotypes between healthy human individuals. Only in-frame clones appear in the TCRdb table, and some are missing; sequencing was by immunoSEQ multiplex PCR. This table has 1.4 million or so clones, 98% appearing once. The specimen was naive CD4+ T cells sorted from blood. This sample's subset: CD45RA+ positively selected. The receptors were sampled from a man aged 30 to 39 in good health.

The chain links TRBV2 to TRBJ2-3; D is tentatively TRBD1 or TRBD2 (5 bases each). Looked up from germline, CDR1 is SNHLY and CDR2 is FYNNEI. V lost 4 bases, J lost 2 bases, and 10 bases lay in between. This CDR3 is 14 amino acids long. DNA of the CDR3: TGTGCCAGCAGTGCGGGGCCAACCACAGATACGCAGTATTTT. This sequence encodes CASSAGPTTDTQYF.

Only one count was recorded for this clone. CDR3 DNA sequence: TGTGCCAGCAGCTTAGAGGGCAGGGGGCCCTTGAACACTGAAGCTTTCTTT. It translates to CASSLEGRGPLNTEAFF. The V and J genes are TRBV7-2 and TRBJ1-1; the match to TRBD1 covers 8 bases. Per the germline V gene, CDR1 is SGHTA and CDR2 is FQGNSA. The V and J ends lost 1 base and 0 bases, in that order; junction bases with no gene match: 7. The CDR3 runs to 17 residues.

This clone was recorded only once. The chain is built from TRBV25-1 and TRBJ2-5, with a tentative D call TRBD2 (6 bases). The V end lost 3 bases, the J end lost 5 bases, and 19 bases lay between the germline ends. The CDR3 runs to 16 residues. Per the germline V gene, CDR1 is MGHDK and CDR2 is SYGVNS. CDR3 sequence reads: CASSDGSGLEGETQYF. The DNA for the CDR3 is TGTGCCAGCAGTGATGGTAGCGGCCTGGAGGGGGAGACCCAGTACTTC.

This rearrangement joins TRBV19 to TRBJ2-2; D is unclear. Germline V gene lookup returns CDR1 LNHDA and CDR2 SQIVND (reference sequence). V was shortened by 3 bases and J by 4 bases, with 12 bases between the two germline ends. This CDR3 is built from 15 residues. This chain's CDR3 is CASSIGFMSTGELFF. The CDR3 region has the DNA TGTGCCAGTAGTATTGGGTTTATGTCCACCGGGGAGCTGTTTTTT.

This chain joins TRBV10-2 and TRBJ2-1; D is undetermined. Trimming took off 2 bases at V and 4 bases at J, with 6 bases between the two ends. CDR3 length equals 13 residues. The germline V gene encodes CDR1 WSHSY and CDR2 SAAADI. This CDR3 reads CASSEGSYNEQFF. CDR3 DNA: TGCGCCAGCAGTGAGGGCAGTTACAATGAGCAGTTCTTC.

The CDR3 region is CTSSHGPETQDTQYF. The CDR3 nucleotides are TGCACCAGCAGCCATGGGCCAGAGACCCAAGATACGCAGTATTTT. This rearrangement joins TRBV1 to TRBJ2-3; TRBD1, the table's D call, lacks a check against the DNA. TRBV1 is an annotated pseudogene. The CDR3 extends over 15 amino acids.